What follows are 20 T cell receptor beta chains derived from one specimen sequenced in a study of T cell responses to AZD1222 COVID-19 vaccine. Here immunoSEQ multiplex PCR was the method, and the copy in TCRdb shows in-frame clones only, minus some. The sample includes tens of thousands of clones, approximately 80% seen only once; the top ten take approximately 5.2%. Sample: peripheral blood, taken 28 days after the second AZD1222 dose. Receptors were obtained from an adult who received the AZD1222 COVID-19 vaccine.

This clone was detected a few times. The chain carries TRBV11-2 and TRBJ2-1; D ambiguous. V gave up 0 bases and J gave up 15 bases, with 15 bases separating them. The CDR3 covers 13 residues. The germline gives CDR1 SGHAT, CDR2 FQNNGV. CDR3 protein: CASSLEPPGTRFF. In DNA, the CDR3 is TGTGCCAGCAGCTTAGAACCCCCGGGTACACGGTTCTTC.

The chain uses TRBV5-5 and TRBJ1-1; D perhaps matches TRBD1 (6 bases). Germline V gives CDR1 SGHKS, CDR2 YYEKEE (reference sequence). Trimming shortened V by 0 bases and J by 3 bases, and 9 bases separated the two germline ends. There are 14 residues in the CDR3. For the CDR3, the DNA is TGTGCCAGCAGCTTGGGGGACAAGTACACTGAAGCTTTCTTT. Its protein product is CASSLGDKYTEAFF.

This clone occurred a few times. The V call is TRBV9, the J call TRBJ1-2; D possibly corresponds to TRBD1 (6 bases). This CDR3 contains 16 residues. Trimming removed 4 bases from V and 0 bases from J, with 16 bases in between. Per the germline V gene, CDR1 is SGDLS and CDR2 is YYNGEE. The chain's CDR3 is CASSNLRQASNYGYTF. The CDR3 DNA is TGTGCCAGCAGCAACCTTAGACAGGCCTCTAACTATGGCTACACCTTC.

The CDR3 region has the DNA TGTGCCAGCAGTTACGGGGGGGCTAGTAATCAGCCCCAGCATTTT. Translation: CASSYGGASNQPQHF. This chain uses TRBV6-5 with TRBJ1-5; D possibly corresponds to TRBD1 (6 bases). Trimming pared 2 bases from V and 4 bases from J, leaving 12 bases between. The CDR3 covers 15 residues. The germline V gene has CDR1 MNHEY and CDR2 SVGAGI.

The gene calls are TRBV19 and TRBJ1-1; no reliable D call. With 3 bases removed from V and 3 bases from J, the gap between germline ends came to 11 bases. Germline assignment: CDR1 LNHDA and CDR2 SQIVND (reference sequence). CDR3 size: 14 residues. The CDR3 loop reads CASSISQAYTEAFF. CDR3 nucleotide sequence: TGTGCCAGTAGTATTAGCCAGGCGTACACTGAAGCTTTCTTT.

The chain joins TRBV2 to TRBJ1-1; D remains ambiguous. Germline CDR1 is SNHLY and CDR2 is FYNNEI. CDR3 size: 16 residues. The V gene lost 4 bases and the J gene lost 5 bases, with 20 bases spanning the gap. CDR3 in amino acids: CASSGPSRPSGTEAFF. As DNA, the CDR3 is TGTGCCAGCAGTGGGCCCTCAAGGCCATCGGGGACTGAAGCTTTCTTT.

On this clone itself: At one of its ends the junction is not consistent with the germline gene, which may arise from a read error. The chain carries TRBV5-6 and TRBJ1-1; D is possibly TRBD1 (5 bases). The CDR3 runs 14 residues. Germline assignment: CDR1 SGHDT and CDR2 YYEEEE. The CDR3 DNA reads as TGTGCCAGCAGTTTGGGCCCAGGGATAACTGAAGCTTTCTTT. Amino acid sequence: CASSLGPGITEAFF.

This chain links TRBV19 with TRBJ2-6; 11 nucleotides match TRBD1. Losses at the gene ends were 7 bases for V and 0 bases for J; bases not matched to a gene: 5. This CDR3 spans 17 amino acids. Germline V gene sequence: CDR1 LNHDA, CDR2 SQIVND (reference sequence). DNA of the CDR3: TGTGCCAGTACCGCCGGGACAGGGGGCTCTGGGGCCAACGTCCTGACTTTC. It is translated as CASTAGTGGSGANVLTF.

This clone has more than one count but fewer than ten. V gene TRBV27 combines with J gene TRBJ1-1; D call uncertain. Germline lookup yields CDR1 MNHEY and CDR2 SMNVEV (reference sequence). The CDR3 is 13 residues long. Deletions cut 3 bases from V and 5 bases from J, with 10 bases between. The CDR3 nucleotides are TGTGCCAGCAGTTTGTTTATGTGGACTGAAGCTTTCTTT. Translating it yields CASSLFMWTEAFF.

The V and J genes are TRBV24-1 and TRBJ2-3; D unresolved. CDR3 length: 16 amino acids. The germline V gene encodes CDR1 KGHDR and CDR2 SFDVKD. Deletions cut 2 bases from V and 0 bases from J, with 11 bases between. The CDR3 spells CATSDSDPSSTDTQYF. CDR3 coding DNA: TGTGCCACCAGTGATTCGGACCCCTCTAGCACAGATACGCAGTATTTT.

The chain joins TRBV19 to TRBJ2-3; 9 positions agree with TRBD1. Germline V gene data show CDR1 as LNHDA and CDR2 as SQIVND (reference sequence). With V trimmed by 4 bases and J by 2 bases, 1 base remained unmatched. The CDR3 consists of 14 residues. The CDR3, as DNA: TGTGCCAGTAGTAGGGACAGGGTCACAGATACGCAGTATTTT. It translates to CASSRDRVTDTQYF. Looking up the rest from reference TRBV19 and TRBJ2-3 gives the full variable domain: DGGITQSPKYLFRKEGQNVTLSCEQNLNHDAMYWYRQDPGQGLRLIYYSQIVNDFQKGDIAEGYSVSREKKESFPLTVTSAQKNPTAFYLCASSRDRVTDTQYFGPGTRLTVL.

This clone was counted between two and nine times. The CDR3 reads CASTPQGRDTQYF. The CDR3 region has the DNA TGTGCCAGTACCCCGCAGGGACGTGATACGCAGTATTTT. The chain combines TRBV19 with TRBJ2-3; perhaps D is TRBD1 or TRBD2 (5 bases each). The CDR3 has 13 residues. Trimming removed 7 bases from V and 6 bases from J, with 14 bases in between. Germline CDR1 is LNHDA and CDR2 is SQIVND (reference sequence). Complete variable domain (other parts from reference TRBV19 and TRBJ2-3): DGGITQSPKYLFRKEGQNVTLSCEQNLNHDAMYWYRQDPGQGLRLIYYSQIVNDFQKGDIAEGYSVSREKKESFPLTVTSAQKNPTAFYLCASTPQGRDTQYFGPGTRLTVL.

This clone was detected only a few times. CDR3 loop: CASKPWDRGYEQYV. The CDR3 bases are TGTGCCAGCAAACCCTGGGACAGGGGCTACGAGCAGTACGTC. The chain links TRBV5-6 to TRBJ2-7; 10 bases align to TRBD1. Trimming cost V 6 bases and J 3 bases; bases outside gene matches: 6. Germline values: CDR1 SGHDT, CDR2 YYEEEE. This CDR3 comprises 14 residues.

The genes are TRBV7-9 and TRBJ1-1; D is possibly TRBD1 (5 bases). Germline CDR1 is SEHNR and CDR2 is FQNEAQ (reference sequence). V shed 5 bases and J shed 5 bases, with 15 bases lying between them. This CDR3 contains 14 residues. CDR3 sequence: CASSHGQGSTEAFF. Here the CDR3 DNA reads TGTGCCAGCAGCCACGGACAAGGGTCGACTGAAGCTTTCTTT.

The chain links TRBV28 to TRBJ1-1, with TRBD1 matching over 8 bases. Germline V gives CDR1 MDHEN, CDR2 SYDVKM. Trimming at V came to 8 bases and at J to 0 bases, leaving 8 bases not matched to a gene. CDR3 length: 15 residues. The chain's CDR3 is CASRSWDRMNTEAFF. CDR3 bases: TGTGCCAGCCGGAGCTGGGACAGGATGAACACTGAAGCTTTCTTT. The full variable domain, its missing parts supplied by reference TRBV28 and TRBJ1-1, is DVKVTQSSRYLVKRTGEKVFLECVQDMDHENMFWYRQDPGLGLRLIYFSYDVKMKEKGDIPEGYSVSREKKERFSLILESASTNQTSMYLCASRSWDRMNTEAFFGQGTRLTVV.

CDR3 sequence (DNA): TGTGCCAGCACCCAAAGGACAGGGGGCGGATCACCCCTCCACTTT. This encodes CASTQRTGGGSPLHF. The chain joins TRBV2 to TRBJ1-6; 11 positions match TRBD1. The junction had 9 bases not matched to a gene; V was cut back by 7 bases and J by 10 bases. The germline gives CDR1 SNHLY, CDR2 FYNNEI. This CDR3 spans 15 amino acids.

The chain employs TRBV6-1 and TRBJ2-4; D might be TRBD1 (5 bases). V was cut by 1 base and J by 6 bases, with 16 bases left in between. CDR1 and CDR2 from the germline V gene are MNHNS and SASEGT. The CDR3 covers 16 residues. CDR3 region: CASSEGPWIRGNIQYF. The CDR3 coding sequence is TGTGCCAGCAGTGAAGGGCCGTGGATAAGGGGAAACATTCAGTACTTC.

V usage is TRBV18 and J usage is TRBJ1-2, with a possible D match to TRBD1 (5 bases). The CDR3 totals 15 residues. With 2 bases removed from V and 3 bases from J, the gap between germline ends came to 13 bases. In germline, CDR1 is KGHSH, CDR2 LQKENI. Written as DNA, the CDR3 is TGTGCCAGCTCACCAAGGTCAGGGCTCGACTATGGCTACACCTTC. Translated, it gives CASSPRSGLDYGYTF.

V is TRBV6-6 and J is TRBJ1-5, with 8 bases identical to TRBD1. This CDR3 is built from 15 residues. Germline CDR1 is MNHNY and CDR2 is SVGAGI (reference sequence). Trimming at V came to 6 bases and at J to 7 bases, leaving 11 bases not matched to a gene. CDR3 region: CASRSGQGVRQPQHF. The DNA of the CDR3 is TGTGCCAGCAGATCCGGACAGGGAGTGAGGCAGCCCCAGCATTTT.

CDR3 DNA: TGTGCCAGCAGCTTATGGACAGGGACCAGCTACGAGCAGTACTTC. Encoded protein: CASSLWTGTSYEQYF. V and J are TRBV7-9 and TRBJ2-7; 8 bases line up with TRBD1. The CDR3 has 15 residues. Unmatched junction bases numbered 6, after V lost 2 bases and J lost 3 bases. Germline CDR1 is SEHNR and CDR2 is FQNEAQ (reference sequence).